This TCR beta chain is drawn from a study of CXCR3-negative and CXCR3-positive naive CD8 T cells. The authors made the TRB cDNA libraries by 5' RACE using UMI labels. TCRdb processed the 5' RACE reads again and assigns one entry to each CDR3 protein, with no DNA. The repertoire table contains tens of thousands of distinct CDR3 sequences. About this clonotype itself: Antigen: not known.

General study results and limits: Relative to memory CD8+ cells, whose diversity was much lower, both naive subsets had comparably high diversity. Memory, not naive, CXCR3-negative and CXCR3-positive cells differed in TRBV-TRBJ usage. Cryopreserved cells showed partially decreased CXCR3 expression, and most assays used fresh PBMCs.

The germline V gene has CDR1 SNHLY and CDR2 FYNNEI. This CDR3 has 21 residues. This TCR derives from a human donor in good health. Some clones in this sample may be carry-over from other donors' samples. The chain is built from TRBV2 and TRBJ2-1; TCRdb's assignment of TRBD1 cannot be checked, as there is no DNA. Input material: memory CD8+ T cells from blood. CDR3 loop: CASSEAAGQTTRGAYYNEQFF.